This T cell receptor beta chain is from a study of naive and memory T cell subsets. This clonotype was counted many times. Its antigen remains unidentified. Whole-study results and caveats: Especially in CD8 cells, naive repertoires contained a few larger clonotypes, possibly CD45RA-re-expressing memory cells.

In germline, CDR1 is SGHAT, CDR2 FQDESV (reference sequence). With V trimmed by 2 bases and J by 6 bases, 14 bases remained unmatched. The CDR3 contains 20 residues. CMV status came from CD4+ T cell IFNgamma after overnight CMV lysate stimulation of fresh PBMCs. Cells stained for CD3, CD4, CD8, CD45RA and CD27 were sorted into four subsets. The beta constant-region primer was an equimolar mix of two oligonucleotides covering TRBC1 and TRBC2. Four rounds of PCR amplified the ligated cDNA using nested alpha and beta constant-region primers plus SP2. Ligation attached a single-stranded oligonucleotide with a 12-nucleotide UMI and the SP2 primer to the cDNA 3' end. Using its own MiXCR run on the UMI-ligation and nested PCR reads, TCRdb lists one record per CDR3 protein. The sample yields roughly 99,000 distinct CDR3 sequences, approximately 10% seen once.

The V call is TRBV11-1, the J call TRBJ2-3; 16 bases line up with TRBD2. This receptor was identified in a human donor in good health. Specimen: naive CD4+ T cells from blood. The CDR3 nucleotides read TGTGCCAGCAGCTTACGTCCCTCCGGGACTAGCGGGGGGGCCGCGGATACGCAGTATTTT. This gives the protein CASSLRPSGTSGGAADTQYF.